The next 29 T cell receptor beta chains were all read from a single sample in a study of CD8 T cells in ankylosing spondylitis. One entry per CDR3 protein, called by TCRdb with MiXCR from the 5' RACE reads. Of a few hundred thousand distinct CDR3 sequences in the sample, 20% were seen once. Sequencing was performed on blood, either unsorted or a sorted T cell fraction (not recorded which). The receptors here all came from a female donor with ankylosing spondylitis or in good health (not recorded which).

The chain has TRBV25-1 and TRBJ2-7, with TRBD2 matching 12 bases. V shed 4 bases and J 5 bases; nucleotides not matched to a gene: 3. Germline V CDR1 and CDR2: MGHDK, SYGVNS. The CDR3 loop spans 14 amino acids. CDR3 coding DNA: TGTGCCAGCAGTGCTAGCGGGAGGGTCCACGAGCAGTACTTC. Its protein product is CASSASGRVHEQYF.

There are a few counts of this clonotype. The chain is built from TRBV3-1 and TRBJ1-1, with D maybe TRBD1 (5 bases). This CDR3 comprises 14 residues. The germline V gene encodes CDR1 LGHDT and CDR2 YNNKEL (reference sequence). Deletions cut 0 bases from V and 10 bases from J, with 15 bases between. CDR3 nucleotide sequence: TGTGCCAGCAGCCAAGAACCCAGGGTCGGGGTAGCTTTCTTT. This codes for CASSQEPRVGVAFF.

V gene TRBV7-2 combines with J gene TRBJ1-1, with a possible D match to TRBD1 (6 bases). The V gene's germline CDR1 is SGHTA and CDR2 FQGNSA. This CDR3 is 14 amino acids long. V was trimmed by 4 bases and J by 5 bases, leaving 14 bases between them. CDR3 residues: CASSSYRVTTEAFF. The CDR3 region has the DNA TGTGCCAGCAGCTCCTACAGGGTTACGACTGAAGCTTTCTTT.

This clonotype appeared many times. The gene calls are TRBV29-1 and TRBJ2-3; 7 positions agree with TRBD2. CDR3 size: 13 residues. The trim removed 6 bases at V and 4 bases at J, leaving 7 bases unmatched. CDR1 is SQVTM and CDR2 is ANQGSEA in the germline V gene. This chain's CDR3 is CSVGEGSPDTQYF. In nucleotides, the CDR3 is TGCAGCGTAGGGGAGGGGAGCCCAGATACGCAGTATTTT.

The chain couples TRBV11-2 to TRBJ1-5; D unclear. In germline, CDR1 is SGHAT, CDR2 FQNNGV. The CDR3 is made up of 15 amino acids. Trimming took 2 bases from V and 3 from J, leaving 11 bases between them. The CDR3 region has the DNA TGTGCCAGCAGCTTATTCGGCGCCCCCAATCAGCCCCAGCATTTT. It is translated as CASSLFGAPNQPQHF.

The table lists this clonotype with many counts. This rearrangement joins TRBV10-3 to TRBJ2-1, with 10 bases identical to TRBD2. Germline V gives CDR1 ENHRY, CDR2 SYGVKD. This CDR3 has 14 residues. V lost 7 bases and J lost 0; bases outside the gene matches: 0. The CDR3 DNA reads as TGTGCCATCACTAGCGGGAGCTCCTACAATGAGCAGTTCTTC. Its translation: CAITSGSSYNEQFF.

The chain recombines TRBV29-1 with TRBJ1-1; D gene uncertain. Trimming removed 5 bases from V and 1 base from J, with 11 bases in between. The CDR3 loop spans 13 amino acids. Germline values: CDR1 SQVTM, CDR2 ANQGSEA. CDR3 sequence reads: CSVFGPKNTEAFF. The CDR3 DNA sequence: TGCAGCGTTTTTGGACCTAAGAACACTGAAGCTTTCTTT.

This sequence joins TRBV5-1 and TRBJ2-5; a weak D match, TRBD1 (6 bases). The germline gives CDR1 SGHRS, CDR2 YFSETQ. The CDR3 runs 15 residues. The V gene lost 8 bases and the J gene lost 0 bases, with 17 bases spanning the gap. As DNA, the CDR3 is TGCGCCAGTACTGCCGGGACAATGTACCAAGAGACCCAGTACTTC. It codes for CASTAGTMYQETQYF.

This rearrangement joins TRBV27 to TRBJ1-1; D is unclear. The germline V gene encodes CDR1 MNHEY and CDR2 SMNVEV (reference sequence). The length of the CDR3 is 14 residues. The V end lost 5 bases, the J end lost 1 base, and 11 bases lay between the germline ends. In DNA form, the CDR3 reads TGTGCCAGCAGTCCTAAAACCTGGAACACTGAAGCTTTCTTT. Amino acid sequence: CASSPKTWNTEAFF.

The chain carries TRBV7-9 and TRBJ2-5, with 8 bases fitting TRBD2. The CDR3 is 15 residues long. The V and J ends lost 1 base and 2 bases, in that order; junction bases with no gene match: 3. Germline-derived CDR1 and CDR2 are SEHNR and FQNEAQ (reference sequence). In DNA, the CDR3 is TGTGCCAGCAGCTTAGGCCCGGGAGGGCAAGAGACCCAGTACTTC. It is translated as CASSLGPGGQETQYF.

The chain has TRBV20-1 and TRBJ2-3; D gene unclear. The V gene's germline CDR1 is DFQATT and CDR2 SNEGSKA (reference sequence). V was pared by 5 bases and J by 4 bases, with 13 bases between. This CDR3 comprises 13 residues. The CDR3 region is CSAYPSVADTQYF. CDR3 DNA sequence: TGCAGTGCTTACCCCTCGGTCGCAGATACGCAGTATTTT.

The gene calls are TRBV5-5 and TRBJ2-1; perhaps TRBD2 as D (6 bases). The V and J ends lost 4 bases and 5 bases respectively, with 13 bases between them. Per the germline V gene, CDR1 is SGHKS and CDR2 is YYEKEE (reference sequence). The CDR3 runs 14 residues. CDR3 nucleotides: TGTGCCAGCAGCCCAAGCGGGTTGAACAATGAGCAGTTCTTC. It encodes CASSPSGLNNEQFF.

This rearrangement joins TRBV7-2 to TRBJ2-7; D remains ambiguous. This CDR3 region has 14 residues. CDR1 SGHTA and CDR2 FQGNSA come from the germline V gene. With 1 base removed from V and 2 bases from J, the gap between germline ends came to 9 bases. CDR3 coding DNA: TGTGCCAGCAGCTTAGGTCCCCGTCCCTACGAGCAGTACTTC. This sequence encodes CASSLGPRPYEQYF.

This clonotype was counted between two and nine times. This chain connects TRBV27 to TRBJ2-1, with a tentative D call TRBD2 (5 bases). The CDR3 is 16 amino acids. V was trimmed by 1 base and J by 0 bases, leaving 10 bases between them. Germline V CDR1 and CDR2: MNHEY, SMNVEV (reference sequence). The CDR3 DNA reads TGTGCCAGCAGTTTATTCCAGCGGTCCTCCTACAATGAGCAGTTCTTC. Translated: CASSLFQRSSYNEQFF.

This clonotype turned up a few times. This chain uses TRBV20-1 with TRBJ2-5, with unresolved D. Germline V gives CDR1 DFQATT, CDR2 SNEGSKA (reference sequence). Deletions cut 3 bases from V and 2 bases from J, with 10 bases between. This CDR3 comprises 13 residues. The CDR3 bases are TGCAGTGCTAGGTGGGGTGAGCAAGAGACCCAGTACTTC. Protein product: CSARWGEQETQYF.

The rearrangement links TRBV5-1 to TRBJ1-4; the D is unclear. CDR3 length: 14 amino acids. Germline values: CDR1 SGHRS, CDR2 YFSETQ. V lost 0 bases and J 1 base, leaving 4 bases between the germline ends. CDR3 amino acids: CASSLDVTNEKLFF. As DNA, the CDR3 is TGCGCCAGCAGCTTGGACGTAACTAATGAAAAACTGTTTTTT. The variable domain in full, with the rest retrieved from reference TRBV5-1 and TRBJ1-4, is KAGVTQTPRYLIKTRGQQVTLSCSPISGHRSVSWYQQTPGQGLQFLFEYFSETQRNKGNFPGRFSGRQFSNSRSEMNVSTLELGDSALYLCASSLDVTNEKLFFGSGTQLSVL.

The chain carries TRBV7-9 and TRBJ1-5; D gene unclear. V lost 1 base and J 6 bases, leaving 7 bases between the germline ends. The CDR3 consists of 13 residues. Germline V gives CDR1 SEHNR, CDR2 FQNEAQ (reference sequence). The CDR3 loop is CASSLDWGQPQHF. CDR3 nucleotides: TGTGCCAGCAGCTTAGATTGGGGTCAGCCCCAGCATTTT.

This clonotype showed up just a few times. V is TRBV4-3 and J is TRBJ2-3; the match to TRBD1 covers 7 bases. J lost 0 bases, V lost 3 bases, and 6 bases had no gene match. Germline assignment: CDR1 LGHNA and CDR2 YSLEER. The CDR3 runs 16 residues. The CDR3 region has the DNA TGCGCCAGCAGCCACGCAAGACAGGGAAGCACAGATACGCAGTATTTT. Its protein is CASSHARQGSTDTQYF.

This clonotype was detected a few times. The CDR3: CASSLQGVSIQYF. The CDR3 nucleotides are TGTGCCAGCAGCCTACAGGGGGTCTCCATTCAGTACTTC. The V call is TRBV14, the J call TRBJ2-4; TRBD1 aligns across 8 bases. Germline V gene lookup returns CDR1 SGHDN and CDR2 FVKESK. The CDR3 is 13 residues long. Trimming cost V 4 bases and J 9 bases; bases outside gene matches: 5.

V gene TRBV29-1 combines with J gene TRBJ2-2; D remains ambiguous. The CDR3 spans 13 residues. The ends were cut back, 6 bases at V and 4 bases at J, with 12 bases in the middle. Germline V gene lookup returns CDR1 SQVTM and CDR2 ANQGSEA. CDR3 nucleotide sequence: TGCAGCGTCATAGCCCCGATCACCGGGGAGCTGTTTTTT. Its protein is CSVIAPITGELFF.

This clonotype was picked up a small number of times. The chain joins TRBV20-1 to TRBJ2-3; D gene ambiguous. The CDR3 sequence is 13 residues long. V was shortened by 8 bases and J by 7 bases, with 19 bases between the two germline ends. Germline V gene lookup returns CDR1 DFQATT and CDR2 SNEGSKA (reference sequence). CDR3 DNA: TGCAGTTCCCGCGGAGTGATTGAGAATACGCAGTATTTT. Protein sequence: CSSRGVIENTQYF.

The CDR3: CASSPPRGTVFSYEQYF. DNA of the CDR3: TGTGCCAGCAGCCCCCCCCGCGGGACGGTTTTCTCCTACGAGCAGTACTTC. The chain employs TRBV7-9 and TRBJ2-7, with D maybe TRBD2 (6 bases). Germline V gene data show CDR1 as SEHNR and CDR2 as FQNEAQ (reference sequence). The CDR3 runs 17 residues. V was cut by 5 bases and J by 0 bases, with 20 bases left in between.

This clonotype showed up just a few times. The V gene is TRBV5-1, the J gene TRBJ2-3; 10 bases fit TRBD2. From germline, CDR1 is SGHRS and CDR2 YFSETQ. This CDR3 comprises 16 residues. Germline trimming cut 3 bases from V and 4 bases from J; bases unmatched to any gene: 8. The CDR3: CASSSSTSGNADTQYF. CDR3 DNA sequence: TGCGCCAGCAGCTCATCCACTAGCGGGAATGCAGATACGCAGTATTTT.

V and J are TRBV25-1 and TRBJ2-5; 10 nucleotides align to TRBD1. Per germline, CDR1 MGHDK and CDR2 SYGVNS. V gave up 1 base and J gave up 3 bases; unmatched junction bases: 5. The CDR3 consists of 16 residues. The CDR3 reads CASSELGQGQEETQYF. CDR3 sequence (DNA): TGTGCCAGCAGTGAATTGGGACAGGGGCAGGAAGAGACCCAGTACTTC.

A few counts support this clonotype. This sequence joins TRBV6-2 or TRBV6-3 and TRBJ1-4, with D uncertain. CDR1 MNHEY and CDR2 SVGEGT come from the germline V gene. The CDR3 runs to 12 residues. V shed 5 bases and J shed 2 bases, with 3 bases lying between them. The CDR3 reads CASSRTNEKLFF. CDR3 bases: TGTGCCAGCAGTCGGACTAATGAAAAACTGTTTTTT.

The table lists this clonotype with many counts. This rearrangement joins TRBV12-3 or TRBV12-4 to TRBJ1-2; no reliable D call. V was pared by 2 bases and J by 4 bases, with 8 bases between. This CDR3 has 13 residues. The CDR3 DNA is TGTGCCAGCAGTTTAAGGGAGACCTATGGCTACACCTTC. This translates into CASSLRETYGYTF.

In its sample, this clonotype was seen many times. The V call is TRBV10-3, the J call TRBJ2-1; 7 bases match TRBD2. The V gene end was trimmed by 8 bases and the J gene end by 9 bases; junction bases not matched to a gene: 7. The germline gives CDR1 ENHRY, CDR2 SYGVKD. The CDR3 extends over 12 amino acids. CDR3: CAISPGGSEQFF. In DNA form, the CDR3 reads TGTGCCATCTCCCCGGGCGGGAGTGAGCAGTTCTTC.

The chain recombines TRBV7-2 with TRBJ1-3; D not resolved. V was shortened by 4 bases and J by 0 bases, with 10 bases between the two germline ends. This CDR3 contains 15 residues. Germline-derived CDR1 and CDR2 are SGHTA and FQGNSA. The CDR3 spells CASSSDRFSGNTIYF. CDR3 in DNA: TGTGCCAGCAGCTCCGACCGGTTCTCTGGAAACACCATATATTTT.

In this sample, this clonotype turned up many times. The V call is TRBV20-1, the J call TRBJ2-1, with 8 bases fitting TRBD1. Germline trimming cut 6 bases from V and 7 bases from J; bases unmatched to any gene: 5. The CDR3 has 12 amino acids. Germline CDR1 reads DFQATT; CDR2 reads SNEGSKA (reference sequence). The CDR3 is CSALNRGNEQFF. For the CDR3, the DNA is TGCAGTGCCCTAAACAGGGGGAATGAGCAGTTCTTC.